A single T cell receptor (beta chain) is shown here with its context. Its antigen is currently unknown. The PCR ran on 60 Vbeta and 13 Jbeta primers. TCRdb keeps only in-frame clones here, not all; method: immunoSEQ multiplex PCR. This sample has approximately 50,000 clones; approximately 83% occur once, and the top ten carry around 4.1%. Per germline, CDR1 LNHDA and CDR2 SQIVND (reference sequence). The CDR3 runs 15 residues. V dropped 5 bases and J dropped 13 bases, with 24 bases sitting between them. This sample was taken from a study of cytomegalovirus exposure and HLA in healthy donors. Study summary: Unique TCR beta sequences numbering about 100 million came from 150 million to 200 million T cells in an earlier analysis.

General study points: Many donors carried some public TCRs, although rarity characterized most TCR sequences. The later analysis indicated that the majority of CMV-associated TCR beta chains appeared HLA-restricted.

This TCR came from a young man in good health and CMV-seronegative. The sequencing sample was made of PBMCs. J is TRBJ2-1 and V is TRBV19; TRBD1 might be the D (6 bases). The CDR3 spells CASSFQALGGLFQFF. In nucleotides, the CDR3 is TGTGCCAGTAGTTTTCAGGCTCTTGGGGGCCTTTTCCAGTTCTTC.